These 14 T cell receptor beta chains share one sample of origin, sequenced in a study of CD8 T cells in ankylosing spondylitis. Via MiXCR, TCRdb re-called the 5' RACE reads, giving one row per CDR3 protein. In the table there are about 340,000 distinct CDR3 sequences, roughly 14% of which are singletons. Sequencing was performed on blood, either unsorted or a sorted T cell fraction (not recorded which). The origin of the receptors is a male donor with ankylosing spondylitis or in good health (not recorded which).

This clonotype was observed a few times. The chain uses TRBV5-1 and TRBJ2-4, with a possible D match to TRBD2 (5 bases). There are 14 residues in the CDR3. The V and J ends lost 1 base and 8 bases respectively, with 13 bases between them. Germline loops: CDR1 SGHRS, CDR2 YFSETQ. The CDR3 nucleotides read TGCGCCAGCAGCTTGACAGCGGTTAATCACATTCAGTACTTC. Translating gives CASSLTAVNHIQYF.

This clonotype was found a few times. The chain couples TRBV7-6 to TRBJ2-3; D not resolved. V lost 5 bases and J lost 8, with 14 bases in between. Germline CDR1 reads SGHVS; CDR2 reads FNYEAQ. The CDR3 length is 13 residues. The DNA for the CDR3 is TGTGCCAGCAGCCTTGACCTGTCGGGTACGCAGTATTTT. This gives the protein CASSLDLSGTQYF.

The chain has TRBV20-1 and TRBJ2-2, with D unclear. Germline loops: CDR1 DFQATT, CDR2 SNEGSKA (reference sequence). Trimming took off 2 bases at V and 5 bases at J, with 12 bases between the two ends. This CDR3 is built from 14 residues. CDR3 sequence: CSARSTIQTGELFF. In nucleotides, the CDR3 is TGCAGTGCTAGAAGCACAATCCAAACCGGGGAGCTGTTTTTT.

This clonotype was seen repeatedly, ten times or more. The chain uses TRBV18 and TRBJ1-1; TRBD1 agrees at 7 bases. The CDR3 runs 14 residues. In germline, CDR1 is KGHSH, CDR2 LQKENI. The ends lost 5 bases at V and 0 bases at J; junction bases unmatched: 3. The CDR3 here is CASSRDSLNTEAFF. CDR3 nucleotide sequence: TGTGCCAGCTCAAGGGACAGTCTGAACACTGAAGCTTTCTTT.

The chain carries TRBV7-2 and TRBJ2-2, with TRBD1 matching over 9 bases. There are 15 residues in the CDR3. CDR1 SGHTA and CDR2 FQGNSA come from the germline V gene. V lost 1 base, J lost 5 bases, and 2 bases stayed unmatched. The chain's CDR3 is CASSLGGQGTGELFF. Written as DNA, the CDR3 is TGTGCCAGCAGCTTAGGTGGACAGGGGACCGGGGAGCTGTTTTTT.

The chain couples TRBV5-1 to TRBJ1-2, with no clear D. The ends were cut back, 4 bases at V and 4 bases at J, with 17 bases in the middle. This CDR3 is 15 amino acids long. Germline CDR1 reads SGHRS; CDR2 reads YFSETQ. The CDR3: CASSPSIGIGYGYTF. In DNA, the CDR3 is TGCGCCAGCAGCCCTTCGATCGGAATAGGCTATGGCTACACCTTC. The whole variable domain, filled in from reference TRBV5-1 and TRBJ1-2, reads KAGVTQTPRYLIKTRGQQVTLSCSPISGHRSVSWYQQTPGQGLQFLFEYFSETQRNKGNFPGRFSGRQFSNSRSEMNVSTLELGDSALYLCASSPSIGIGYGYTFGSGTRLTVV.

The chain employs TRBV7-8 and TRBJ1-5, with D possibly being TRBD1 (5 bases). The CDR3 runs to 17 residues. CDR1 and CDR2 from the germline V gene are SGHVS and FQNEAQ. V was shortened by 3 bases and J by 0 bases, with 15 bases between the two germline ends. CDR3 in amino acids: CASSFSGGPNSNQPQHF. CDR3 coding DNA: TGTGCCAGCAGCTTCTCCGGGGGTCCTAATAGCAATCAGCCCCAGCATTTT.

This chain uses TRBV7-9 with TRBJ2-1; TRBD1 aligns across 8 bases. Looked up from germline, CDR1 is SEHNR and CDR2 is FQNEAQ (reference sequence). J gave up 3 bases and V 6 bases, and 7 bases lay outside the gene matches. This CDR3 is 15 amino acids long. Here the CDR3 reads CASSQDRALYNEQFF. In nucleotides, the CDR3 is TGTGCCAGCAGTCAGGACAGGGCCCTCTACAATGAGCAGTTCTTC.

The table lists this clonotype with many counts. This chain joins TRBV5-1 and TRBJ1-1; D is perhaps TRBD1 (6 bases). The germline V gene encodes CDR1 SGHRS and CDR2 YFSETQ. The CDR3 runs 14 residues. Trimming removed 0 bases from V and 3 bases from J, with 9 bases in between. The CDR3 DNA follows: TGCGCCAGCAGCTTGGGGGACACCTACACTGAAGCTTTCTTT. As protein: CASSLGDTYTEAFF.

This clonotype was seen ten or more times. The V and J genes are TRBV2 and TRBJ2-1, with TRBD2 identical over 12 bases. The CDR3 spans 15 residues. CDR1 is SNHLY, CDR2 FYNNEI, per germline. The V gene end was trimmed by 5 bases and the J gene end by 3 bases; junction bases not matched to a gene: 2. CDR3 protein: CASSTSGGYYNEQFF. The CDR3 DNA is TGTGCCAGCAGTACTAGCGGGGGGTACTACAATGAGCAGTTCTTC.

V gene TRBV5-1 combines with J gene TRBJ2-3; 13 nucleotides agree with TRBD2. Germline V CDR1 and CDR2: SGHRS, YFSETQ. CDR3 length: 18 amino acids. Losses at the gene ends were 1 base for V and 0 bases for J; bases not matched to a gene: 5. CDR3 coding DNA: TGCGCCAGCAGCTTGTTTGGGACTAGCGGGGTTAGCACAGATACGCAGTATTTT. Its translation is CASSLFGTSGVSTDTQYF.

The rearrangement links TRBV29-1 to TRBJ2-3; D tentatively fits TRBD1 or TRBD2 (5 bases each). CDR1 is SQVTM, CDR2 ANQGSEA, per germline. Trimming removed 7 bases at V and 1 base at J, with 12 bases between. CDR3 length: 13 amino acids. The chain's CDR3 is CSAPRGGTDTQYF. CDR3 sequence (DNA): TGCAGCGCCCCTAGAGGGGGCACAGATACGCAGTATTTT.

This clonotype showed up just a few times. The chain has TRBV11-2 and TRBJ2-7; possibly TRBD1 or TRBD2 for D (6 bases each). The CDR3 contains 16 residues. Looked up from germline, CDR1 is SGHAT and CDR2 is FQNNGV. Trimming cost V 3 bases and J 3 bases, with 18 bases left between them. The CDR3: CASSFGPAGEVYEQYF. CDR3 in DNA: TGTGCCAGCAGCTTCGGTCCGGCAGGGGAGGTCTACGAGCAGTACTTC.

This clonotype was recorded a few times. The V gene is TRBV3-1, the J gene TRBJ2-1; the D gene is possibly TRBD2 (5 bases). In germline, CDR1 is LGHDT, CDR2 YNNKEL (reference sequence). The CDR3 has 14 residues. The V gene lost 0 bases and the J gene lost 6 bases, with 9 bases spanning the gap. CDR3 coding DNA: TGTGCCAGCAGCCAAGATATCAGCGGCAATGAGCAGTTCTTC. It encodes CASSQDISGNEQFF.